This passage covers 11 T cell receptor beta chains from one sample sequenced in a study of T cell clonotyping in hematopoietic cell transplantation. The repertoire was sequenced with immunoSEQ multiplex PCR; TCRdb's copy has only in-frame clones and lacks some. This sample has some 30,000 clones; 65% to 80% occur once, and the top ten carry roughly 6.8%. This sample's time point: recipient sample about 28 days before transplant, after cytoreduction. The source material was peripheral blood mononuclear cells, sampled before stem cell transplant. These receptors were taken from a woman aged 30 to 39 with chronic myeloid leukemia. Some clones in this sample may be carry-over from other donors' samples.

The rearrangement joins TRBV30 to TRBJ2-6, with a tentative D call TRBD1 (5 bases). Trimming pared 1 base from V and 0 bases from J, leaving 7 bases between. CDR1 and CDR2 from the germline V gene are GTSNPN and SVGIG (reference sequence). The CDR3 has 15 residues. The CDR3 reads CAWSDGHSGANVLTF. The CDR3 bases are TGTGCCTGGAGTGACGGACACTCTGGGGCCAACGTCCTGACTTTC.

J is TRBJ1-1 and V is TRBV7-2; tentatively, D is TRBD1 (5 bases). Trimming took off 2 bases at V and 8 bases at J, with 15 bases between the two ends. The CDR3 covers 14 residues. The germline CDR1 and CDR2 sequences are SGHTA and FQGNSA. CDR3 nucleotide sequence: TGTGCCAGCAGCTTATTCGGGGGTAGGTCGGAAGCTTTCTTT. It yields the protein CASSLFGGRSEAFF. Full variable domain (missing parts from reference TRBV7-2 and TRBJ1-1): GAGVSQSPSNKVTEKGKDVELRCDPISGHTALYWYRQSLGQGLEFLIYFQGNSAPDKSGLPSDRFSAERTGGSVSTLTIQRTQQEDSAVYLCASSLFGGRSEAFFGQGTRLTVV.

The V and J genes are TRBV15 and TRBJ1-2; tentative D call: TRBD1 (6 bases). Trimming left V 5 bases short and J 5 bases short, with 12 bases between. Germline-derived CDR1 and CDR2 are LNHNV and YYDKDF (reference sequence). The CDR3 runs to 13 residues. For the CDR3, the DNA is TGTGCCACCAGCGTAAGGGGGGAGTATGGCTACACCTTC. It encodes CATSVRGEYGYTF.

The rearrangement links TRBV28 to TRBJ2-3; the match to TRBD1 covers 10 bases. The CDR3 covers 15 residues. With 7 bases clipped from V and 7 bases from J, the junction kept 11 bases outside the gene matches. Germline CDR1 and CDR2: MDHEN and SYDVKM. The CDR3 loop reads CASKTGTGVSYTQYF. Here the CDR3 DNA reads TGTGCCAGCAAGACCGGGACAGGGGTCTCATATACGCAGTATTTT.

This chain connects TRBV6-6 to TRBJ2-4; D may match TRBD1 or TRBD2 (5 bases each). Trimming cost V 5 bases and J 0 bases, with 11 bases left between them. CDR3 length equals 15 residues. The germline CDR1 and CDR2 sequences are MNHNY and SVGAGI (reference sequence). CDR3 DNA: TGTGCCAGCAGTGGGGACGGATTAGCCAAAAACATTCAGTACTTC. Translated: CASSGDGLAKNIQYF.

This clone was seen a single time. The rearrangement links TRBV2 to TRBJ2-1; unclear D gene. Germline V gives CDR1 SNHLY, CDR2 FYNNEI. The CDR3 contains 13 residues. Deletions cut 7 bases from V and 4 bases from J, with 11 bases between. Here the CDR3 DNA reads TGTGCCAGCATCCCAGCCCAATACAATGAGCAGTTCTTC. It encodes CASIPAQYNEQFF.

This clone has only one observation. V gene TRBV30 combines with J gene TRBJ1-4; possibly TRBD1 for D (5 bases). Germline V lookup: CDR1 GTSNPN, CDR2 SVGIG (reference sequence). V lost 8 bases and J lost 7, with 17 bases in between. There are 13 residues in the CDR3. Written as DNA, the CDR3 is TGTGCCCTGGGGCGGGGGTTGGGTGAAAAACTGTTTTTT. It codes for CALGRGLGEKLFF.

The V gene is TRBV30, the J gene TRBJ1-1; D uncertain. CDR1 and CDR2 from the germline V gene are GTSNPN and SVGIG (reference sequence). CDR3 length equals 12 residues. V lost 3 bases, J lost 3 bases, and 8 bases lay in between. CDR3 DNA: TGTGCCTGGAGACCGACGGACACTGAAGCTTTCTTT. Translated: CAWRPTDTEAFF. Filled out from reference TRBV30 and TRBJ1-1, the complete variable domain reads SQTIHQWPATLVQPVGSPLSLECTVEGTSNPNLYWYRQAAGRGLQLLFYSVGIGQISSEVPQNLSASRPQDRQFILSSKKLLLSDSGFYLCAWRPTDTEAFFGQGTRLTVV.

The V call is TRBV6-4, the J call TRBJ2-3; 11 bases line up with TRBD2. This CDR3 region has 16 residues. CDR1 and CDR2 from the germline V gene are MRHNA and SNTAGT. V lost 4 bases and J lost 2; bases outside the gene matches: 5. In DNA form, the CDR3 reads TGTGCCAGCAGTGTGGGTAGCGGGGGGGCCACAGATACGCAGTATTTT. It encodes CASSVGSGGATDTQYF.

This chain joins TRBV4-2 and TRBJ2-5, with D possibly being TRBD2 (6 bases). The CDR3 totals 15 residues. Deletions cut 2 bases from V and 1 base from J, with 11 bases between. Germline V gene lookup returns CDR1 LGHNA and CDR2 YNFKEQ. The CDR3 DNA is TGTGCCAGCAGCCAAAATCCGGGACTCCAAGAGACCCAGTACTTC. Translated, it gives CASSQNPGLQETQYF.

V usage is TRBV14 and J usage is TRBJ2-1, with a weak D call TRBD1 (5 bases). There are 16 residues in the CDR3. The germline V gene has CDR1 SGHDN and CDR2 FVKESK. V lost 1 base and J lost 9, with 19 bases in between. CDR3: CASSQGQGARSGEQFF. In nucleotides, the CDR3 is TGTGCCAGCAGCCAAGGGCAGGGTGCCCGGTCTGGTGAGCAGTTCTTC.